The 28 T cell receptor beta chains in this list originate from one sample, sequenced in a study of shared clonotypes between healthy human individuals. CD45RO-negative cells were positively selected for CCR7, leaving out terminally differentiated effector memory CD45RA+ cells. Sequencing was performed with immunoSEQ multiplex PCR; in TCRdb, only in-frame clones are kept and a portion is missing. Of some 2.1 million clones in the sample, just over 90% were seen once. The material sequenced was naive CD8+ T cells from PBMCs. These receptors were taken from a young man in good health. Some clones in this sample may be carry-over from other donors' samples.

The gene calls are TRBV29-1 and TRBJ1-2; D is undetermined. V lost 7 bases, J lost 12 bases, and 15 bases lay in between. The germline CDR1 and CDR2 sequences are SQVTM and ANQGSEA. The CDR3 loop spans 10 amino acids. The CDR3 sequence: CSGTGFEDTF. The CDR3 coding sequence is TGCAGCGGTACCGGGTTCGAGGACACCTTC. The full variable domain, its missing parts supplied by reference TRBV29-1 and TRBJ1-2, is SAVISQKPSRDICQRGTSLTIQCQVDSQVTMMFWYRQQPGQSLTLIATANQGSEATYESGFVIDKFPISRPNLTFSTLTVSNMSPEDSSIYLCSGTGFEDTFGSGTRLTVV.

The rearrangement links TRBV4-2 to TRBJ2-7; perhaps TRBD2 as D (5 bases). V was trimmed by 1 base and J by 5 bases, leaving 12 bases between them. The CDR3 is 14 residues long. Looked up from germline, CDR1 is LGHNA and CDR2 is YNFKEQ. The CDR3 DNA follows: TGTGCCAGCAGCCAAGCCGCGGTGAGGGACGAGCAGTACTTC. Translated, it gives CASSQAAVRDEQYF.

This clone was detected only once. Other DNA sequences in the sample encode the same CDR3. The V gene is TRBV27, the J gene TRBJ1-1; no clear D. Trimming removed 1 base from V and 0 bases from J, with 3 bases in between. The length of the CDR3 is 13 residues. CDR1 is MNHEY and CDR2 is SMNVEV in the germline V gene (reference sequence). The CDR3 loop reads CASSLFLNTEAFF. In DNA form, the CDR3 reads TGTGCCAGCAGTTTATTTTTGAACACTGAAGCTTTCTTT.

The chain has TRBV27 and TRBJ2-5, with D possibly being TRBD1 or TRBD2 (6 bases each). CDR3 length: 13 residues. Germline assignment: CDR1 MNHEY and CDR2 SMNVEV (reference sequence). V lost 5 bases and J lost 4, with 11 bases in between. The CDR3 reads CASSMGGRETQYF. The CDR3 DNA reads TGTGCCAGCAGTATGGGGGGCAGAGAGACCCAGTACTTC.

The V call is TRBV28, the J call TRBJ2-1; D gene ambiguous. CDR3 length equals 15 residues. CDR1 is MDHEN and CDR2 is SYDVKM in the germline V gene. The germline V and J ends were trimmed by 2 bases and 7 bases, with 15 bases remaining between them. Here the CDR3 DNA reads TGTGCCAGCAGTTTAATCTGGGAAGGTCATAATGAGCAGTTCTTC. It specifies CASSLIWEGHNEQFF.

The chain joins TRBV28 to TRBJ2-7; unclear D gene. Trimming took 1 base from V and 3 from J, leaving 10 bases between them. Germline lookup yields CDR1 MDHEN and CDR2 SYDVKM. This CDR3 has 14 amino acids. The CDR3 DNA sequence: TGTGCCAGCAGTTTATCGAGATACCTCTACGAGCAGTACTTC. This gives the protein CASSLSRYLYEQYF.

Note on this clone: This same CDR3 is encoded by further DNA sequences in the sample. V usage is TRBV6-6 and J usage is TRBJ1-2; D might be TRBD1 (5 bases). The CDR3 is 14 amino acids. Germline loops: CDR1 MNHNY, CDR2 SVGAGI (reference sequence). Trimming pared 0 bases from V and 6 bases from J, leaving 11 bases between. The CDR3 here is CASSYSSGPNGYTF. The CDR3 DNA is TGTGCCAGCAGTTACTCGTCGGGGCCTAATGGCTACACCTTC.

The genes are TRBV5-6 and TRBJ1-2, with 8 bases fitting TRBD1. Germline V gene data show CDR1 as SGHDT and CDR2 as YYEEEE. J lost 7 bases, V lost 0 bases, and 8 bases had no gene match. This CDR3 has 15 residues. CDR3 sequence reads: CASSLGAGGFFGYTF. The CDR3 nucleotides read TGTGCCAGCAGCTTGGGCGCAGGGGGCTTTTTTGGCTACACCTTC.

This chain joins TRBV4-1 and TRBJ1-1, with a possible D match to TRBD1 (5 bases). The CDR3 runs 14 residues. Trimming took off 4 bases at V and 3 bases at J, with 12 bases between the two ends. CDR1 MGHRA and CDR2 YSYEKL come from the germline V gene. CDR3 DNA sequence: TGCGCCAGCAGCCTGGGATTCAGGGACACTGAAGCTTTCTTT. Protein: CASSLGFRDTEAFF.

Only a few counts were recorded for this clone. The chain links TRBV2 to TRBJ1-1; no clear D gene. Germline V gives CDR1 SNHLY, CDR2 FYNNEI. V shed 7 bases and J shed 0 bases, with 3 bases lying between them. The CDR3 has 11 residues. As DNA, the CDR3 is TGTGCCAGCACCCTGAACACTGAAGCTTTCTTT. It encodes CASTLNTEAFF. The full variable domain, in which reference TRBV2 and TRBJ1-1 provide the parts outside the CDR3, is EPEVTQTPSHQVTQMGQEVILRCVPISNHLYFYWYRQILGQKVEFLVSFYNNEISEKSEIFDDQFSVERPDGSNFTLKIRSTKLEDSAMYFCASTLNTEAFFGQGTRLTVV.

The chain joins TRBV13 to TRBJ2-7, with D possibly being TRBD1 (7 bases). Germline CDR1 and CDR2: PRHDT and FYEKMQ (reference sequence). V shed 5 bases and J shed 4 bases, with 18 bases lying between them. The CDR3 sequence is 15 residues long. CDR3 amino acids: CASSLPGGGKYEQYF. In nucleotides, the CDR3 is TGTGCCAGCAGCCTGCCCGGAGGGGGCAAATACGAGCAGTACTTC. The full variable domain, with the rest looked up from reference TRBV13 and TRBJ2-7, is AAGVIQSPRHLIKEKRETATLKCYPIPRHDTVYWYQQGPGQDPQFLISFYEKMQSDKGSIPDRFSAQQFSDYHSELNMSSLELGDSALYFCASSLPGGGKYEQYFGPGTRLTVT.

This clone was detected only a few times. This chain links TRBV27 with TRBJ2-4; D unresolved. With 5 bases removed from V and 0 bases from J, the gap between germline ends came to 11 bases. This CDR3 has 15 residues. Germline loops: CDR1 MNHEY, CDR2 SMNVEV (reference sequence). The chain's CDR3 is CASSPQELAKNIQYF. Here the CDR3 DNA reads TGTGCCAGCAGTCCACAAGAATTAGCCAAAAACATTCAGTACTTC.

The chain couples TRBV6-6 to TRBJ2-7, with D perhaps matching TRBD2 (6 bases). This CDR3 has 16 amino acids. Germline loops: CDR1 MNHNY, CDR2 SVGAGI (reference sequence). Trimming stripped 5 bases from V and 3 bases from J, with 20 bases between. The CDR3 sequence is CASSTSPRGTDYEQYF. CDR3 DNA: TGTGCCAGCAGTACATCCCCCCGCGGGACCGACTACGAGCAGTACTTC.

The chain joins TRBV19 to TRBJ1-2; D is possibly TRBD1 (5 bases). V shed 5 bases and J shed 5 bases, with 18 bases lying between them. This CDR3 comprises 15 residues. CDR1 is LNHDA, CDR2 SQIVND, per germline (reference sequence). The CDR3 spells CASSSPIQGRYGYTF. DNA of the CDR3: TGTGCCAGTAGTTCCCCGATTCAGGGAAGGTATGGCTACACCTTC.

The rearrangement links TRBV7-2 to TRBJ2-1, with 10 positions matching TRBD2. Germline V gene sequence: CDR1 SGHTA, CDR2 FQGNSA. V lost 5 bases, J lost 4 bases, and 8 bases stayed unmatched. The CDR3 contains 16 residues. In nucleotides, the CDR3 is TGTGCCAGCAGCCTCGGGACTAGCGTAGCTTACAATGAGCAGTTCTTC. It is translated as CASSLGTSVAYNEQFF. The full variable domain, rest sourced from reference TRBV7-2 and TRBJ2-1, is GAGVSQSPSNKVTEKGKDVELRCDPISGHTALYWYRQSLGQGLEFLIYFQGNSAPDKSGLPSDRFSAERTGGSVSTLTIQRTQQEDSAVYLCASSLGTSVAYNEQFFGPGTRLTVL.

The CDR3 DNA reads TGTGCCAGCAGGGACCCTTTCTACGAGCAGTACTTC. Its protein product is CASRDPFYEQYF. The chain joins TRBV28 to TRBJ2-7; the D is unclear. The CDR3 spans 12 residues. The germline gives CDR1 MDHEN, CDR2 SYDVKM. V was shortened by 6 bases and J by 3 bases, with 9 bases between the two germline ends.

About this clone: Other DNA sequences within the sample encode an identical CDR3. The chain uses TRBV27 and TRBJ2-7; D not certain. Germline-derived CDR1 and CDR2 are MNHEY and SMNVEV (reference sequence). V was pared by 2 bases and J by 4 bases, with 9 bases between. The CDR3 is 13 residues long. In DNA form, the CDR3 reads TGTGCCAGCAGTTTAGGCCCCGGATACGAGCAGTACTTC. Encoded protein: CASSLGPGYEQYF.

The rearrangement uses TRBV5-6 and TRBJ2-7, with a tentative D call TRBD2 (6 bases). Germline lookup yields CDR1 SGHDT and CDR2 YYEEEE. With 2 bases removed from V and 3 bases from J, the gap between germline ends came to 12 bases. This CDR3 spans 14 amino acids. Written as DNA, the CDR3 is TGTGCCAGCAGCTTACACGGGAGTATCTACGAGCAGTACTTC. Protein product: CASSLHGSIYEQYF.

The chain's CDR3 is CASSYGGANYGYTF. The CDR3 DNA sequence: TGTGCCAGCAGCTACGGGGGAGCTAACTATGGCTACACCTTC. The chain links TRBV9 to TRBJ1-2, with a possible D match to TRBD1 (5 bases). In germline, CDR1 is SGDLS, CDR2 YYNGEE. The CDR3 consists of 14 residues. V lost 4 bases to trimming and J lost 0 bases, with 10 bases between them.

The chain is built from TRBV2 and TRBJ2-7; 9 bases map to TRBD1. The CDR3 totals 15 residues. Trimming removed 5 bases from V and 5 bases from J; junction bases left unmatched: 10. CDR1 SNHLY and CDR2 FYNNEI come from the germline V gene. CDR3 bases: TGTGCCAGCAGTTTTCCGGGACAGGGTCCCAACGAGCAGTACTTC. Translated, it gives CASSFPGQGPNEQYF.

The chain joins TRBV27 to TRBJ2-7, with 9 nucleotides matching TRBD2. The CDR3 is 16 amino acids. V lost 3 bases and J lost 5; bases outside the gene matches: 11. Germline assignment: CDR1 MNHEY and CDR2 SMNVEV (reference sequence). CDR3 nucleotides: TGTGCCAGCAGTTTGTCACCGGGGACTAGCCGACACGAGCAGTACTTC. Translation gives CASSLSPGTSRHEQYF.

Only one count was recorded for this clone. J is TRBJ2-3 and V is TRBV7-9; possible D gene TRBD1, 6 bases. Trimming removed 5 bases from V and 0 bases from J, with 15 bases in between. CDR3 length: 16 amino acids. In germline, CDR1 is SEHNR, CDR2 FQNEAQ (reference sequence). The CDR3: CASSTTRTESTDTQYF. The CDR3 DNA follows: TGTGCCAGCAGCACGACCCGGACAGAAAGCACAGATACGCAGTATTTT.

The rearrangement joins TRBV7-6 to TRBJ2-3; D is unresolved. The germline V gene has CDR1 SGHVS and CDR2 FNYEAQ. Trimming shortened V by 2 bases and J by 2 bases, and 17 bases separated the two germline ends. This CDR3 comprises 17 residues. Here the CDR3 reads CASSLNRNLGFTDTQYF. CDR3 bases: TGTGCCAGCAGCTTAAACCGGAACCTAGGCTTCACAGATACGCAGTATTTT.

The gene calls are TRBV29-1 and TRBJ2-1, with D unclear. Trimming removed 4 bases from V and 10 bases from J, with 8 bases in between. The CDR3 consists of 10 residues. Germline lookup yields CDR1 SQVTM and CDR2 ANQGSEA. The CDR3 here is CSVGSQEQFF. The CDR3 DNA sequence: TGCAGCGTTGGTTCGCAAGAGCAGTTCTTC.

This clone was observed a single time. The chain recombines TRBV19 with TRBJ1-2; unclear D gene. Per germline, CDR1 LNHDA and CDR2 SQIVND (reference sequence). V was cut by 8 bases and J by 0 bases, with 10 bases left in between. The CDR3 runs 13 residues. The CDR3 protein is CASLPPSNYGYTF. The CDR3, as DNA: TGTGCCAGTCTGCCACCTTCTAACTATGGCTACACCTTC.

The chain recombines TRBV5-1 with TRBJ2-7, with TRBD1 identical over 8 bases. Germline assignment: CDR1 SGHRS and CDR2 YFSETQ. There are 16 residues in the CDR3. The junction had 12 bases not matched to a gene; V was cut back by 4 bases and J by 3 bases. CDR3 sequence reads: CASSPQIGTGVYEQYF. The CDR3 DNA follows: TGCGCCAGCAGCCCTCAAATCGGGACAGGAGTCTACGAGCAGTACTTC.

J is TRBJ2-5 and V is TRBV15, with 9 bases matching TRBD2. Germline lookup yields CDR1 LNHNV and CDR2 YYDKDF (reference sequence). Trimming at V came to 0 bases and at J to 3 bases, leaving 11 bases not matched to a gene. This CDR3 is built from 18 residues. The CDR3 here is CATSRDPRLAGKEETQYF. Here the CDR3 DNA reads TGTGCCACCAGCAGAGACCCCCGCCTAGCGGGGAAAGAAGAGACCCAGTACTTC.

J is TRBJ2-7 and V is TRBV19; 11 bases match TRBD2. Trimming cost V 3 bases and J 3 bases; bases outside gene matches: 13. There are 18 residues in the CDR3. The germline V gene has CDR1 LNHDA and CDR2 SQIVND (reference sequence). The CDR3 DNA reads TGTGCCAGTAGTATCACCCGGGTCGAACTAGCGGGAGTCTACGAGCAGTACTTC. Its translation: CASSITRVELAGVYEQYF. Together with reference TRBV19 and TRBJ2-7, the CDR3 gives the full variable domain: DGGITQSPKYLFRKEGQNVTLSCEQNLNHDAMYWYRQDPGQGLRLIYYSQIVNDFQKGDIAEGYSVSREKKESFPLTVTSAQKNPTAFYLCASSITRVELAGVYEQYFGPGTRLTVT.